These 2 T cell receptor beta chains came from one sample sequenced in a study of blood T cells in healthy people across ages. A second PCR, run for 7 to 11 cycles, used a sample-barcoded 5' primer plus a J-beta primer mix. MiXCR, applied by TCRdb to the 5' RACE reads, yields one record per CDR3 protein. The data hold 600,000 to 1,000,000 distinct CDR3 sequences, with 58% observed a single time. The sequenced material came from blood. These TCRs come from a man aged 30 to 39 in good health.

The chain employs TRBV18 and TRBJ2-1; D uncertain. The V and J ends lost 2 bases and 5 bases respectively, with 19 bases between them. The germline CDR1 and CDR2 sequences are KGHSH and LQKENI. The CDR3 has 17 amino acids. As DNA, the CDR3 is TGTGCCAGCTCACCAAACCAAGGCCTTAGAGCTAACAATGAGCAGTTCTTC. It encodes CASSPNQGLRANNEQFF.

In its sample, this clonotype was seen a few times. V gene TRBV7-2 combines with J gene TRBJ1-2, with unresolved D. Germline V gives CDR1 SGHTA, CDR2 FQGNSA. Trimming pared 1 base from V and 0 bases from J, leaving 9 bases between. The CDR3 runs 15 residues. CDR3 in amino acids: CASSLVYSSNYGYTF. The CDR3 DNA is TGTGCCAGCAGCTTAGTATACAGTTCTAACTATGGCTACACCTTC.